Listed below are T cell receptor beta chains from one sample, sequenced in a study of T cells after yellow fever vaccination. TCRdb fed the 5' RACE reads into MiXCR, producing one record per CDR3 protein. The sample records about 300,000 distinct CDR3 sequences, around 6.8% being singletons. Sequencing was performed on PBMCs, taken about 49 days after the first yellow fever vaccination. Receptors were obtained from a man between 18 and 35 years old who received the YFV17D yellow fever vaccine. The CDR3 runs from the conserved cysteine through the conserved F or W. A D gene is named only where the DNA matches it firmly. Not all rows give a size; the values are once, few, many and, for expanded clones, a class.

>13|TRBJ2-7|NA|many|TRBV7-2
CASSQGNPYEQYF
TGTGCCAGCAGCCAGGGAAACCCCTACGAGCAGTACTTC
>14|TRBJ1-1|NA|few|TRBV15
CATSRSRAGTEAFF
TGTGCCACCAGCAGGAGCAGGGCTGGCACTGAAGCTTTCTTT
>15|TRBJ2-1|NA|NA|TRBV5-6
CASSFEEYSPNEQFF
TGTGCCAGCAGCTTTGAGGAGTATAGCCCAAATGAGCAGTTCTTC
>11|TRBJ1-1|NA|few|TRBV18
CASKVNTEAFF
TGTGCCAGTAAGGTGAACACTGAAGCTTTCTTT
>14|TRBJ2-7|TRBD1|many|TRBV6-5
CASSYGTGALEQYF
TGTGCCAGCAGTTATGGGACAGGGGCCCTCGAGCAGTACTTC
>14|TRBJ1-5|TRBD1|few|TRBV6-1
CASTGGPANQPQHF
TGTGCCAGCACAGGGGGACCGGCGAATCAGCCCCAGCATTTT
>20|TRBJ2-2|NA|NA|TRBV12-3/TRBV12-4
CASSRGGDDRADEVTGELFF
TGTGCCAGCAGCAGGGGGGGGGATGACAGGGCTGATGAGGTCACCGGGGAGCTGTTTTTT
>16|TRBJ2-7|NA|NA|TRBV5-5
CASSHGTKKTSYEQYF
TGTGCCAGCAGCCACGGGACCAAAAAAACCTCCTACGAGCAGTACTTC
>16|TRBJ1-1|TRBD1|NA|TRBV7-2
CASSVKSTGGNTEAFF
TGTGCCAGCAGCGTAAAGTCGACAGGGGGGAACACTGAAGCTTTCTTT
>15|TRBJ1-1|NA|few|TRBV27
CASSLSGPRDTEAFF
TGTGCCAGCAGTTTATCGGGACCCAGGGACACTGAAGCTTTCTTT
>16|TRBJ2-1|TRBD2|few|TRBV4-1
CASSQGGRGANNEQFF
TGCGCCAGCAGCCAAGGGGGGCGGGGGGCAAACAATGAGCAGTTCTTC
>14|TRBJ2-5|NA|many|TRBV20-1
CSARGSSPLETQYF
TGCAGTGCTCGGGGGAGTTCCCCATTGGAGACCCAGTACTTC
>15|TRBJ2-5|TRBD2|NA|TRBV7-2
CASSQLGGGAETQYF
TGTGCCAGCAGCCAGTTAGGCGGGGGGGCTGAGACCCAGTACTTC
>17|TRBJ1-3|NA|few|TRBV3-1
CASSQDTWGSSGNTIYF
TGTGCCAGCAGCCAAGACACGTGGGGTTCCTCTGGAAACACCATATATTTT
>14|TRBJ1-1|NA|NA|TRBV4-2
CASSQVWGHTEAFF
TGTGCCAGCAGCCAAGTGTGGGGGCATACTGAAGCTTTCTTT
>19|TRBJ1-2|NA|NA|TRBV6-5
CASSYSQQITTLANYGYTF
TGTGCCAGCAGTTACTCGCAACAGATTACGACTTTAGCTAACTATGGCTACACCTTC
>12|TRBJ2-1|NA|NA|TRBV20-1
CSAKGEVGEQFF
TGCAGTGCTAAGGGGGAGGTCGGCGAGCAGTTCTTC
>14|TRBJ2-2|NA|few|TRBV20-1
CSARLTGNTGELFF
TGCAGTGCTAGATTGACAGGGAACACCGGGGAGCTGTTTTTT
>14|TRBJ2-4|NA|few|TRBV4-1
CASSQTKLVDIQYF
TGCGCCAGCAGCCAAACTAAACTTGTGGACATTCAGTACTTC
>13|TRBJ2-5|NA|NA|TRBV28
CASRFAIQETQYF
TGTGCCAGCAGATTCGCCATTCAAGAGACCCAGTACTTC
>15|TRBJ2-7|NA|many|TRBV4-2
CASSPGTGDPYEQYF
TGTGCCAGCAGCCCCGGGACTGGGGACCCCTACGAGCAGTACTTC
>16|TRBJ2-3|TRBD2|few|TRBV5-1
CASSPGLAGKADTQYF
TGCGCCAGCAGCCCGGGACTAGCGGGGAAGGCAGATACGCAGTATTTT
>15|TRBJ1-1|NA|few|TRBV6-5
CASSYSFRMNTEAFF
TGTGCCAGCAGTTACTCGTTCAGGATGAACACTGAAGCTTTCTTT
>14|TRBJ2-3|NA|NA|TRBV3-1
CASSLNPQGDTQYF
TGTGCCAGCAGCCTGAATCCGCAGGGGGATACGCAGTATTTT
>18|TRBJ2-1|TRBD2|NA|TRBV9
CASSDPRVGGAQKGEQFF
TGTGCCAGCAGCGATCCTCGGGTCGGGGGGGCCCAAAAGGGTGAGCAGTTCTTC
>16|TRBJ2-5|TRBD1|many|TRBV7-2
CASSLVRGRGEETQYF
TGTGCCAGCAGCTTAGTGAGGGGGCGCGGAGAAGAGACCCAGTACTTC
>14|TRBJ1-2|NA|many|TRBV7-2
CASSSDAGWYGYTF
TGTGCCAGCAGCTCGGATGCGGGGTGGTATGGCTACACCTTC
>19|TRBJ2-1|NA|few|TRBV12-3/TRBV12-4
CASSSGRASGRSSYNEQFF
TGTGCCAGCAGCAGTGGCAGGGCATCCGGACGCAGCTCCTACAATGAGCAGTTCTTC
>14|TRBJ1-1|TRBD1|few|TRBV7-2
CASSSDRDDTEAFF
TGTGCCAGCAGCTCCGACAGGGATGACACTGAAGCTTTCTTT
>15|TRBJ1-3|NA|NA|TRBV27
CASSLGLGTGNTIYF
TGTGCCAGCAGTTTAGGGTTAGGGACTGGAAACACCATATATTTT
>14|TRBJ2-1|NA|few|TRBV5-1
CASRAGPDLGEQFF
TGCGCCAGCAGGGCGGGGCCGGACCTCGGAGAGCAGTTCTTC
>14|TRBJ2-7|TRBD1|few|TRBV30
CAWRKRDRRYEQYF
TGTGCCTGGAGAAAACGGGACAGGCGCTACGAGCAGTACTTC
>18|TRBJ1-1|TRBD1|few|TRBV6-5
CASSYSYGQGGDSAEAFF
TGTGCCAGCAGTTACTCCTACGGACAGGGTGGAGATAGCGCTGAAGCTTTCTTT
>14|TRBJ2-2|NA|many|TRBV28
CASSLTHNTGELFF
TGTGCCAGCAGTCTGACCCATAACACCGGGGAGCTGTTTTTT
>16|TRBJ2-7|TRBD1|few|TRBV5-1
CASSSPGGYDSYEQYF
TGCGCCAGCAGCTCTCCAGGGGGTTACGACTCCTACGAGCAGTACTTC
>15|TRBJ1-2|NA|few|TRBV21-1
CASSTPSQGVTGYTF
TGTGCCAGCAGCACCCCCTCACAGGGGGTTACGGGCTACACCTTC